One TCR beta chain is described in this entry. The CDR3 is 16 amino acids. The J segment lost 6 bases and the V segment lost 0 bases, leaving 5 bases of the junction unmatched. Germline lookup yields CDR1 SGHRS and CDR2 YFSETQ. This entry comes from a study of cytomegalovirus exposure and HLA in healthy donors. Overall study: Assignment to the Caucasian-associated ancestry cluster applied to approximately 80% of the approximately 360 genotyped donors.

Primers for the PCR totalled 60 Vbeta and 13 Jbeta. The method was immunoSEQ multiplex PCR; TCRdb's version includes in-frame clones alone and lacks a portion of them. Here the sample spans more than 110,000 clones, roughly 82% being singletons. This receptor was taken from a man younger than 45 in good health and CMV-seronegative. V usage is TRBV5-1 and J usage is TRBJ2-4; TRBD1 agrees at 11 bases. The sample comprised PBMCs. CDR3 nucleotides: TGCGCCAGCAGCTTGGGGACAGGGGGCGCGGTAAACATTCAGTACTTC. Protein sequence: CASSLGTGGAVNIQYF.